This entry describes one T cell receptor (beta chain). Its antigen is unknown. Qualities for individual bases were not recorded, and no much larger clone is one base off. Libraries were prepared through the immunoSEQ multiplex PCR assay. For TCR sequencing, RNA was extracted from every sample and reverse transcribed into cDNA to serve as template. First-strand cDNA was synthesized using SuperScript III with a 2:1 mix of oligo-dT and random hexamers. A synthetic immune receptor repertoire was used to assess amplification bias, and residual bias was removed computationally. Per the source publication's procedure: After raw reads were preprocessed to remove errors, the CDR3 was defined following IMGT conventions as running from the conserved cysteine to phenylalanine. Clonality was calculated as 1 minus Shannon entropy normalized by log2 of the number of productive unique TCRs. CD4 or CD8 identity of scalp clones was inferred by cross-referencing scalp TCRbeta sequences with sorted blood CD4 and CD8 repertoires. This is the immuneACCESS table as TCRdb keeps it, with only in-frame sequences that have V and J called. A part of the clones is gone; compared with another copy, unresolved V genes explain less than half, and the rest is unexplained. V, J and clone size are those of that table, while D and trimming were read from the DNA. This sample has roughly 120,000 clones in its table, and around three fifths of those were observed once. The top ten constitute roughly an eighth of the sample.

This sample stems from a study of CD8+ T cells in alopecia areata (dated by TCRdb to the late 2010s). Notes on the research overall: Treated patients were enrolled in an open-label pilot trial of oral tofacitinib at 5 to 10 mg twice daily for moderate-to-severe alopecia areata. Amplification of TCRbeta CDR3 regions was done by immunoSEQ multiplex PCR using 35 Vbeta forward primers and 13 Jbeta reverse primers. The SALT score, which quantifies the percentage of affected scalp surface area, was used to measure disease severity in treated patients. Tofacitinib was administered for 6 to 18 months, and 6 months of follow-up off drug were then conducted to assess delayed response and recurrence. Scalp clonality was compared across normal scalp (n=4), patchy alopecia areata scalp (n=8), and alopecia totalis/universalis scalp (n=8). In humans, TCRbeta sequencing was performed on scalp tissue and on sorted CD4+ and CD8+ peripheral blood T cells from healthy controls and from patients with patchy or totalis/universalis alopecia areata. RNA came from the PAXgene miRNA kit for fixed scalp, the miRNeasy kit for PBMCs, and the RNeasy kit for mouse skin. To study T cell clonal expansion in alopecia areata, the researchers applied high-throughput TCRbeta sequencing to both the C3H/HeJ mouse model and human patients. Tofacitinib-treated patients had biopsies at baseline and at 4 and 24 weeks of treatment, with a later scalp biopsy in several patients. Here is what the overall study found, with its caveats: Resident alphabeta T cells in normal human skin are also sequenced, complicating scalp TCR repertoire analysis, unlike mouse skin dominated by gammadelta T cells. With tofacitinib, both scalp clonality and the number of expanded CD8+ clones among the top 100 scalp clones went down significantly. The treated cohort was small, with a single nonresponder, so links between baseline CD8+ expansion and response need larger studies. Compared with normal scalp, lesional scalp, particularly in alopecia totalis/universalis, had higher clonality and more expanded CD8+ clones, which suggests antigenic drive. During tofacitinib treatment, many expanded lesional clones remained in scalp and blood, and this persistence may partly explain relapse after treatment is stopped. TCR sequences shared between patients were less clear than in mice, possibly partly because of HLA diversity in the patient population.

Taken from the germline V gene (reference sequence), the CDR1 and CDR2 loops are SEHNR and FQNEAQ. The CDR3 numbers 12 residues from cysteine through phenylalanine. Only the CDR3 DNA is retained, 36 bases long and in frame from the first base. Between the V and J ends, shortened by 8 bases and 2 bases respectively, the junction contains 10 bases. Sample time point, as interpreted from the label and publication: 24 weeks on oral tofacitinib. The treatment or condition label here, explained by the study, means: oral pan-JAK inhibitor, 5-10 mg twice daily. Lesional scalp punch biopsies and peripheral blood were collected from alopecia areata patients. After PBMCs were isolated by density centrifugation and stained for CD3, CD4 and CD8, a FACSAria was used to sort CD4+ and CD8+ T cells.

The rearrangement combines TRBV7-9 with TRBJ2-7; the D gene may be TRBD1 or TRBD2, since each aligns over 6 bases. The clonotype was recovered from a human donor with alopecia areata. Sequencing used CD8+ T cells sorted from blood, obtained at week 24, from a patient treated with tofacitinib. The CDR3 has the sequence CASGGLTYEQYF. The bases read TGTGCCAGCGGGGGGCTGACCTACGAGCAGTACTTC.